Presented here are 29 T cell receptor beta chains from one specimen sequenced in a study of T cell responses to AZD1222 COVID-19 vaccine. The method was immunoSEQ multiplex PCR; TCRdb's version includes in-frame clones alone and lacks a portion of them. The repertoire consists of tens of thousands of clones, with 85% to 90% occurring once and the leading ten covering about 5.7%. The specimen was peripheral blood, collected on day 0 of AZD1222 vaccination. The receptors shown here come from an adult in good health.

This clone was detected only once. The chain employs TRBV18 and TRBJ2-1; D call uncertain. Germline loops: CDR1 KGHSH, CDR2 LQKENI. The germline V and J ends were trimmed by 6 bases and 10 bases, with 19 bases remaining between them. This CDR3 comprises 14 residues. The CDR3 reads CASSDPAPNREQFF. The CDR3 region has the DNA TGTGCCAGCTCTGATCCGGCACCCAACCGGGAGCAGTTCTTC.

This clone was recorded once. The CDR3 region has the DNA TGTGCCAGTAGTATCGGGACAGGAAACTATGGCTACACCTTC. This encodes CASSIGTGNYGYTF. The chain has TRBV19 and TRBJ1-2; 8 nucleotides align to TRBD1. The CDR3 has 14 amino acids. Trimming cost V 3 bases and J 2 bases; bases outside gene matches: 2. Germline loops: CDR1 LNHDA, CDR2 SQIVND (reference sequence).

The chain joins TRBV9 to TRBJ2-5, with 9 bases aligning to TRBD2. Trimming took 0 bases from V and 1 from J; bases not matched to a gene: 1. This CDR3 spans 15 amino acids. CDR1 and CDR2 (germline): SGDLS, YYNGEE. This CDR3 is CASSVVLAGQETQYF. The CDR3 region has the DNA TGTGCCAGCAGCGTAGTACTAGCGGGCCAAGAGACCCAGTACTTC. The variable domain in full, completed from reference TRBV9 and TRBJ2-5, reads DSGVTQTPKHLITATGQRVTLRCSPRSGDLSVYWYQQSLDQGLQFLIQYYNGEERAKGNILERFSAQQFPDLHSELNLSSLELGDSALYFCASSVVLAGQETQYFGPGTRLLVL.

This clone showed up just once. The V gene is TRBV6-1, the J gene TRBJ1-1, with a weak D call TRBD1 (6 bases). The CDR3 totals 16 residues. Germline assignment: CDR1 MNHNS and CDR2 SASEGT. V was clipped by 2 bases and J by 5 bases, with 18 bases between them. CDR3 region: CASSEIWGRRNTEAFF. The CDR3 bases are TGTGCCAGCAGTGAAATCTGGGGGCGACGGAATACTGAAGCTTTCTTT.

This rearrangement joins TRBV3-1 (or the pseudogene TRBV3-2) to TRBJ1-2, with D tentatively TRBD1 (5 bases). The germline CDR1 and CDR2 sequences are LGHDT and YNNKEL (reference sequence). Trimming removed 5 bases at V and 1 base at J, with 29 bases between. This CDR3 has 20 residues. As DNA, the CDR3 is TGTGCCAGCAGCTCCCGAATAAGACAGAAACCAGCGACTATTAACTATGGCTACACCTTC. Translating gives CASSSRIRQKPATINYGYTF.

The rearrangement joins TRBV16 to TRBJ2-1; 9 nucleotides line up with TRBD1. CDR3 size: 15 residues. Germline-derived CDR1 and CDR2 are KGHSY and FQNENV. V lost 6 bases and J lost 2; bases outside the gene matches: 5. CDR3 loop: CASRAGTGTYNEQFF. CDR3 DNA: TGTGCCAGCAGAGCTGGGACAGGGACCTACAATGAGCAGTTCTTC. Together with reference TRBV16 and TRBJ2-1, the CDR3 gives the full variable domain: GEEVAQTPKHLVRGEGQKAKLYCAPIKGHSYVFWYQQVLKNEFKFLISFQNENVFDETGMPKERFSAKCLPNSPCSLEIQATKLEDSAVYFCASRAGTGTYNEQFFGPGTRLTVL.

The V gene is TRBV6-6, the J gene TRBJ1-4, with 7 bases fitting TRBD1. The V and J ends lost 1 base and 4 bases, in that order; junction bases with no gene match: 6. This CDR3 contains 16 residues. The V gene's germline CDR1 is MNHNY and CDR2 SVGAGI (reference sequence). The CDR3 loop reads CASSYLVSGGNEKLFF. The CDR3 coding sequence is TGTGCCAGCAGTTACTTAGTATCAGGGGGTAATGAAAAACTGTTTTTT.

This chain links TRBV7-2 with TRBJ1-5, with D possibly TRBD1 on 5 matching bases. CDR3 length: 12 residues. Germline loops: CDR1 SGHTA, CDR2 FQGNSA. The ends were cut back, 7 bases at V and 7 bases at J, with 11 bases in the middle. In DNA form, the CDR3 reads TGTGCCAGCACTAAGGGGACCCAGCCCCAGCATTTT. It encodes CASTKGTQPQHF.

The chain combines TRBV28 with TRBJ2-7; weak D call: TRBD1 (6 bases). This CDR3 comprises 16 residues. Germline assignment: CDR1 MDHEN and CDR2 SYDVKM. V shed 3 bases and J shed 7 bases, with 22 bases lying between them. CDR3 DNA: TGTGCCAGCAGTTTTTTCTTGGTGGGGGCAGTGGGGGAGCAGTACTTC. The encoded protein is CASSFFLVGAVGEQYF.

The genes are TRBV14 and TRBJ1-5; D is unclear. The germline CDR1 and CDR2 sequences are SGHDN and FVKESK. V was cut by 0 bases and J by 11 bases, with 11 bases left in between. The CDR3 has 13 residues. CDR3 amino acids: CASSQDMDSAQHF. The DNA for the CDR3 is TGTGCCAGCAGCCAAGACATGGACTCGGCCCAGCATTTT. The variable domain in full, completed from reference TRBV14 and TRBJ1-5, reads EAGVTQFPSHSVIEKGQTVTLRCDPISGHDNLYWYRRVMGKEIKFLLHFVKESKQDESGMPNNRFLAERTGGTYSTLKVQPAELEDSGVYFCASSQDMDSAQHFGDGTRLSIL.

V usage is TRBV29-1 and J usage is TRBJ2-2; D is unresolved. Germline values: CDR1 SQVTM, CDR2 ANQGSEA. V lost 6 bases and J 6 bases, leaving 11 bases between the germline ends. This CDR3 is built from 12 residues. The CDR3 sequence: CSVGQVPGELFF. In nucleotides, the CDR3 is TGCAGCGTGGGCCAGGTCCCCGGGGAGCTGTTTTTT.

The chain carries TRBV5-6 and TRBJ1-1; 8 nucleotides agree with TRBD1. The J segment lost 0 bases and the V segment lost 4 bases, leaving 8 bases of the junction unmatched. This CDR3 has 16 amino acids. Germline-derived CDR1 and CDR2 are SGHDT and YYEEEE. CDR3 bases: TGTGCCAGCAGCCTGCGGGGGGACAGGATGAACACTGAAGCTTTCTTT. Encoded protein: CASSLRGDRMNTEAFF.

This clone has only one observation. This chain uses TRBV29-1 with TRBJ2-7; D may be TRBD2 (5 bases). The CDR3 runs to 12 residues. V lost 8 bases to trimming and J lost 3 bases, with 14 bases between them. The germline V gene has CDR1 SQVTM and CDR2 ANQGSEA. CDR3 sequence reads: CSLKDGNYEQYF. CDR3 DNA sequence: TGCAGCCTCAAAGACGGGAACTACGAGCAGTACTTC.

This chain links TRBV15 with TRBJ2-1; TRBD2 aligns across 10 bases. The ends lost 5 bases at V and 7 bases at J; junction bases unmatched: 14. This CDR3 has 17 residues. In germline, CDR1 is LNHNV, CDR2 YYDKDF (reference sequence). CDR3 DNA: TGTGCCACCAGCCCGCGTATCCAGCGGGGGGGCCAGAATGAGCAGTTCTTC. Translating gives CATSPRIQRGGQNEQFF.

The gene calls are TRBV25-1 and TRBJ2-3; maybe TRBD1 (6 bases). Trimming left V 6 bases short and J 1 base short, with 14 bases between. Germline assignment: CDR1 MGHDK and CDR2 SYGVNS. The CDR3 loop spans 15 amino acids. The CDR3: CASSAPRTGTDTQYF. DNA of the CDR3: TGTGCCAGCAGCGCCCCTAGGACAGGCACAGATACGCAGTATTTT.

V and J are TRBV6-5 and TRBJ1-5; D perhaps matches TRBD1 (6 bases). The germline V gene encodes CDR1 MNHEY and CDR2 SVGAGI. The germline V and J ends were trimmed by 5 bases and 11 bases, with 13 bases remaining between them. The CDR3 runs to 12 residues. CDR3 coding DNA: TGTGCCAGCAGTCCCTCCGGGACATCCCAGCATTTT. It codes for CASSPSGTSQHF.

The chain is built from TRBV4-2 and TRBJ1-1; D may be TRBD1 (5 bases). The CDR3 totals 14 residues. V was cut by 0 bases and J by 5 bases, with 10 bases left in between. Germline V gene lookup returns CDR1 LGHNA and CDR2 YNFKEQ. The CDR3 here is CASSQDGRVTEAFF. Here the CDR3 DNA reads TGTGCCAGCAGCCAAGATGGCAGGGTTACTGAAGCTTTCTTT.

This chain connects TRBV18 to TRBJ2-2; the D is unclear. Trimming stripped 0 bases from V and 5 bases from J, with 13 bases between. The CDR3 runs 16 residues. From germline, CDR1 is KGHSH and CDR2 LQKENI. The CDR3, as DNA: TGTGCCAGCTCACCACCGTTAACAGCCACTACCGGGGAGCTGTTTTTT. It specifies CASSPPLTATTGELFF. Together with reference TRBV18 and TRBJ2-2, the CDR3 gives the full variable domain: NAGVMQNPRHLVRRRGQEARLRCSPMKGHSHVYWYRQLPEEGLKFMVYLQKENIIDESGMPKERFSAEFPKEGPSILRIQQVVRGDSAAYFCASSPPLTATTGELFFGEGSRLTVL.

The genes are TRBV7-2 and TRBJ2-5, with 8 nucleotides matching TRBD1. The germline V gene has CDR1 SGHTA and CDR2 FQGNSA. J was trimmed by 5 bases and V by 2 bases; bases with no gene match: 4. The CDR3 length is 14 residues. The CDR3 region is CASSLRRQGETQYF. CDR3 sequence (DNA): TGTGCCAGCAGCTTAAGGAGACAGGGGGAGACCCAGTACTTC.

The V and J genes are TRBV28 and TRBJ1-2; 10 positions match TRBD1. The CDR3 extends over 16 amino acids. Trimming removed 6 bases from V and 5 bases from J; junction bases left unmatched: 12. Looked up from germline, CDR1 is MDHEN and CDR2 is SYDVKM. The DNA for the CDR3 is TGTGCCAGCAGCCCTACCGGGACAGGGGCCCCTTATGGCTACACCTTC. It specifies CASSPTGTGAPYGYTF.

The gene calls are TRBV5-8 and TRBJ1-5; D call uncertain. The CDR3 is made up of 13 amino acids. V lost 2 bases and J lost 5, with 8 bases in between. Germline loops: CDR1 SGHTS, CDR2 YDEGEE. CDR3 sequence reads: CASSFGRDQPQHF. CDR3 in DNA: TGTGCCAGCAGCTTCGGACGAGATCAGCCCCAGCATTTT.

V gene TRBV5-4 combines with J gene TRBJ2-7; unclear D gene. The CDR3 has 13 residues. The germline V and J ends were trimmed by 0 bases and 3 bases, with 7 bases remaining between them. Germline CDR1 and CDR2: SGHNT and YYREEE (reference sequence). The CDR3 sequence: CASSLGASYEQYF. DNA for the CDR3: TGTGCCAGCAGCTTGGGGGCTAGCTACGAGCAGTACTTC.

V and J are TRBV4-3 and TRBJ2-1; 8 nucleotides agree with TRBD2. Germline V gene lookup returns CDR1 LGHNA and CDR2 YSLEER. This CDR3 region has 16 residues. With 2 bases clipped from V and 4 bases from J, the junction kept 7 bases outside the gene matches. The CDR3 here is CASSQRPAGEYNEQFF. CDR3 in DNA: TGCGCCAGCAGCCAAAGGCCAGCGGGGGAGTACAATGAGCAGTTCTTC.

DNA for the CDR3: TGTGCCAGCAGTTGGGGTAGCGGGGGCTACGAGCAGTACTTC. Its translation is CASSWGSGGYEQYF. The V call is TRBV27, the J call TRBJ2-7; 9 nucleotides agree with TRBD2. V was pared by 4 bases and J by 3 bases, with 4 bases of the junction left unmatched. The CDR3 is 14 amino acids. Germline V gene sequence: CDR1 MNHEY, CDR2 SMNVEV (reference sequence).

The rearrangement uses TRBV2 and TRBJ1-2; D gene unclear. Germline V CDR1 and CDR2: SNHLY, FYNNEI. Trimming stripped 7 bases from V and 1 base from J, with 10 bases between. The CDR3 extends over 13 amino acids. The CDR3 region is CASNQEGNYGYTF. CDR3 bases: TGTGCCAGCAATCAGGAGGGTAACTATGGCTACACCTTC.

This clone was found once. This chain connects TRBV28 to TRBJ2-7; D perhaps matches TRBD2 (8 bases). The CDR3 totals 18 residues. Germline V gene data show CDR1 as MDHEN and CDR2 as SYDVKM. V gave up 5 bases and J gave up 4 bases, with 27 bases separating them. In DNA form, the CDR3 reads TGTGCCAGCAGTCCAGGGTACAGGGGTGGCGGGGGGAAGTACGAGCAGTACTTC. This translates into CASSPGYRGGGGKYEQYF.

J is TRBJ2-2 and V is TRBV6-6; weak D call: TRBD1 (5 bases). Trimming cost V 7 bases and J 4 bases, with 13 bases left between them. The CDR3 has 14 residues. Germline CDR1 and CDR2: MNHNY and SVGAGI (reference sequence). Written as DNA, the CDR3 is TGTGCCAGCACCCCGCAGGGAATCACCGGGGAGCTGTTTTTT. Encoded protein: CASTPQGITGELFF.

The V and J genes are TRBV30 and TRBJ1-6; no firm D call. Germline V gene data show CDR1 as GTSNPN and CDR2 as SVGIG (reference sequence). V was trimmed by 2 bases and J by 10 bases, leaving 9 bases between them. CDR3 size: 12 residues. CDR3 sequence: CAWSMQTSPLHF. Written as DNA, the CDR3 is TGTGCCTGGAGTATGCAGACATCACCCCTCCACTTT.

This chain joins TRBV6-5 and TRBJ2-7; D is uncertain. CDR3 length equals 14 residues. CDR1 is MNHEY and CDR2 is SVGAGI in the germline V gene. Between the trimmed V and J ends, which lost 6 bases and 5 bases, there was a span of 17 bases. Written as DNA, the CDR3 is TGTGCCAGCAGCTCGTTGGGGATCTGGGACGAGCAGTACTTC. Residues: CASSSLGIWDEQYF.